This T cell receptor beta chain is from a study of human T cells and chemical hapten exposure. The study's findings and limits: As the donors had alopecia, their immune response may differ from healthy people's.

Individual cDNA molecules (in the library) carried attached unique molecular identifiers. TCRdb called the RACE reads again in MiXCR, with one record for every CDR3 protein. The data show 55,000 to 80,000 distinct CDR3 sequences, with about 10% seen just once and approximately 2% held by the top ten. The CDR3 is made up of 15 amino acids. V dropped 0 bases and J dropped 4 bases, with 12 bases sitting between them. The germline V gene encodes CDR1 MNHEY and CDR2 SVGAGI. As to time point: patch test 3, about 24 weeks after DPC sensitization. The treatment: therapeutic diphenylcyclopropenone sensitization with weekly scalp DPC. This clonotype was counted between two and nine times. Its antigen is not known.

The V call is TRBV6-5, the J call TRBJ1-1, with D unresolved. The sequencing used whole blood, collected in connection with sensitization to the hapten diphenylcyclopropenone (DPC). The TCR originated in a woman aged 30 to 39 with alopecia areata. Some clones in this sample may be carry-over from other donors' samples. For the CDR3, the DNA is TGTGCCAGCAGTTACTCAAACTCGGGGTTCACTGAAGCTTTCTTT. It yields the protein CASSYSNSGFTEAFF.